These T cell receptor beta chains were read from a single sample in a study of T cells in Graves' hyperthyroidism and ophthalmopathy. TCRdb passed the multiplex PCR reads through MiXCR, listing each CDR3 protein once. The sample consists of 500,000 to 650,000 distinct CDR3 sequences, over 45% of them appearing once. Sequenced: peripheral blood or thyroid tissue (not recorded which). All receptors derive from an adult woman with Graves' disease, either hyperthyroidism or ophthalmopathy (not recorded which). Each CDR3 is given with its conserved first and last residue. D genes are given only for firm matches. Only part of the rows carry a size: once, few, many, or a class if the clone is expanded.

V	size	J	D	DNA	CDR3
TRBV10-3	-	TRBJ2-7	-	TGTGCCATCAGTGAGTCCCTCACAGGGAGCGCCGAGCAGTACTTC	CAISESLTGSAEQYF
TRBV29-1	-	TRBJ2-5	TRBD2	TGCAGCGTCGCGGAGCGGGGGGGGCTCCAAGAGACCCAGTACTTC	CSVAERGGLQETQYF
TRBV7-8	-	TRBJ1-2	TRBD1	TGTGCCAGCTACGGACAGGCTCGCAGCGGCTACACCTTC	CASYGQARSGYTF
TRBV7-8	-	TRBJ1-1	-	TGTGCCAGCAGCCCCCGCCGGACCGGGAACACTGAAGCTTTCTTT	CASSPRRTGNTEAFF
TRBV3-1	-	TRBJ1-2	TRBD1	TGTGCCAGCAGCCAAGGGGGCCGGGACAGGGACGCTGGCTACACCTTC	CASSQGGRDRDAGYTF
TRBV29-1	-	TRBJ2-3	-	TGCAGCGTTGTAGGCAGAACCACAGATACGCAGTATTTT	CSVVGRTTDTQYF
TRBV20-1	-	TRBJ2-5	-	TGCAGTGCTAGAGACGATAAATGGCGGGAGACCCAGTACTTC	CSARDDKWRETQYF
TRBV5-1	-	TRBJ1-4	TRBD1	TGCGCCAGCTTCCAGGGACAGGGTAATGAAAAACTGTTTTTT	CASFQGQGNEKLFF
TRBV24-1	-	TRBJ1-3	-	TGTGCCACCAGTGAAACCGGGACATCGAACACCATATATTTT	CATSETGTSNTIYF
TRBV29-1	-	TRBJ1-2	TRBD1	TGCAGCGTTGATAGCGACAGGGGGCCCGGCTACACCTTC	CSVDSDRGPGYTF
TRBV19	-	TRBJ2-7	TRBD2	TGTGCCAGCCGGACTAGCGGGGGAGGGCCCTACGAGCAGTACTTC	CASRTSGGGPYEQYF
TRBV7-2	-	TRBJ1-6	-	TGTGCCAGCACCTTGACCCAACCGAGCTATAATTCACCCCTCCACTTT	CASTLTQPSYNSPLHF
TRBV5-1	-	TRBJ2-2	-	TGCGCCAGCAGCTGGGACTGGACGAACACCGGGGAGCTGTTTTTT	CASSWDWTNTGELFF
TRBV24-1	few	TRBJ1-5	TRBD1	TGTGCCACCAGGGAGAGGGACAGTAATCAGCCCCAGCATTTT	CATRERDSNQPQHF
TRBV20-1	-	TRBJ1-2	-	TGCAGTGCTAGTCCCGGGTTTCATTCCGGGGACGATGGCTACACCTTC	CSASPGFHSGDDGYTF
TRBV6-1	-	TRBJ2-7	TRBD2	TGTGCCAGCAGCACGCTAGGGGGGCTAGCGGGCAACTACGAGCAGTACTTC	CASSTLGGLAGNYEQYF
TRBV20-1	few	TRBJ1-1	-	TGCAGTGCTAGACCAGGGTTCACTGAAGCTTTCTTT	CSARPGFTEAFF
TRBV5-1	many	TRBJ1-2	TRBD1	TGCGCCAGCAGCTGGACATTAACGGACAGGGGGGGAACTTATGGCTACACCTTC	CASSWTLTDRGGTYGYTF
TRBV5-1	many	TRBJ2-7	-	TGCGCCAGCAGCTTGGTTCCAGAAGCCTACGAGCAGTACTTC	CASSLVPEAYEQYF
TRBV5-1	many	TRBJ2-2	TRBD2	TGCGCCAGCAGCCTCATCGGACTAGAGGCCACCGGGGAGCTGTTTTTT	CASSLIGLEATGELFF
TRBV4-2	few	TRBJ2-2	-	-	CASSQEAAGRAGSCFF
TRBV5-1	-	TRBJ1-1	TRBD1	TGCGCCAGCAGCGTGGACAGGGGGCGAACTGAAGCTTTCTTT	CASSVDRGRTEAFF
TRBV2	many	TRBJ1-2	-	TGTGCCAGCAGTGAAGCGCTTGGCTATGGCTACACCTTC	CASSEALGYGYTF
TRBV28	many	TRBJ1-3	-	TGTGCCAGCCTCCAGGGTTTAACTGGAAACACCATATATTTT	CASLQGLTGNTIYF
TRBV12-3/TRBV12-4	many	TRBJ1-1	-	TGTGCCAGCAGGGGACCCAAGACTGAAGCTTTCTTT	CASRGPKTEAFF
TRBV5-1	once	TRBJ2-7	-	TGCGCCAGCAGCTCGATGGGGGACGAGCAGTACTTC	CASSSMGDEQYF
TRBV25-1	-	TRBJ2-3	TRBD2	TGTGCCAGCGCAGCGGGGGGCACAGATACGCAGTATTTT	CASAAGGTDTQYF
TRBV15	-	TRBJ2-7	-	TGTGCCACCAGCATCCGGGGACCTCCCGGCGAGCAGTACTTC	CATSIRGPPGEQYF
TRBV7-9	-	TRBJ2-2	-	TGTGCCAGCAGCACCAACACAGGGAACAGAGGGGAGCTGTTTTTT	CASSTNTGNRGELFF
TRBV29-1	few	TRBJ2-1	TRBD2	TGCAGCGTTGGTAAGACTAGCCGAAATGAGCAGTTCTTC	CSVGKTSRNEQFF
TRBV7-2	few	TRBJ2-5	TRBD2	TGTGCCAGCAGCTTTCAGATAGCGGGAGAAGAGACCCAGTACTTC	CASSFQIAGEETQYF
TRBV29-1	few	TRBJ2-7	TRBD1	TGCAGCGTTACCCCGACAGGGAACTCCTACGAGCAGTACTTC	CSVTPTGNSYEQYF
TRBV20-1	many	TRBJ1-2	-	TGCAGTGCTAGAGATTGGGGCAGGTCTAACTATGGCTACACCTTC	CSARDWGRSNYGYTF
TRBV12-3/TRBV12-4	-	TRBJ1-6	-	TGTGCCAGCAGTATTAAGCGGACAGCGAGTAACTATTCACCCCTCCACTTT	CASSIKRTASNYSPLHF
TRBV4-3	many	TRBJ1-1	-	TGCGCCAGCAGCCAAGAGGGGGCACTGATGTGGGAAGCTTTCTTT	CASSQEGALMWEAFF
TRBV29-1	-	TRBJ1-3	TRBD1	TGCAGCGTTCCTGACAGGGAGACTGGAAACACCATATATTTT	CSVPDRETGNTIYF
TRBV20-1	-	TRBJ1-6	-	TGCAGTGCTAACCGGGTCCGGGGGTCACCCCTCCACTTT	CSANRVRGSPLHF
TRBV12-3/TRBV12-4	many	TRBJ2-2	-	TGTGCCAGCAACCGAGACAGTACCGGGGAGCTGTTTTTT	CASNRDSTGELFF
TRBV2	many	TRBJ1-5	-	TGTGCCAGCAGTGAAATAACGGGCAATCAGCCCCAGCATTTT	CASSEITGNQPQHF
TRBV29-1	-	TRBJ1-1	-	TGCAGCAGTTCCCTCCAATCGGGGCCTGAAGCTTTCTTT	CSSSLQSGPEAFF
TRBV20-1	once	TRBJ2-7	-	TGCAGTGCTATCAGGGGGGTCCACGAGCAGTACTTC	CSAIRGVHEQYF
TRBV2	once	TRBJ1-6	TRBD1	TGTGCCAGCAGAGAGGGACAGAATTCACCCCTCCACTTT	CASREGQNSPLHF
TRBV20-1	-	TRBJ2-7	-	TGCAGTGCTAGAGTTCCAGGGAACTACGAGCAGTACTTC	CSARVPGNYEQYF
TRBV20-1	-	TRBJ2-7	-	TGCAGTGCTAGTGGGGGGATACCGCTCGACTTC	CSASGGIPLDF
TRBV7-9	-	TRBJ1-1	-	TGTGCCAGCAGCCAAGGCAGGGCCACTGAAGCTTTCTTT	CASSQGRATEAFF
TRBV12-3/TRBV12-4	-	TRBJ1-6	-	TGTGCCACTACTTGGGGTTCACCCCTCCACTTT	CATTWGSPLHF
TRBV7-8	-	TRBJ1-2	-	TGTGCCAGCAGTCTCAACTTACAAGGACCAGGCTACACCTTC	CASSLNLQGPGYTF
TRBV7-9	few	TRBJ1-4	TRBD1	TGTGCCAGTAGCTTACAGGGGGTAAAACTGTTTTTT	CASSLQGVKLFF
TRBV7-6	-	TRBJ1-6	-	TGTGCCAGCAGCGACATACAGAGCTCCTATAATTCACCCCTCCACTTT	CASSDIQSSYNSPLHF
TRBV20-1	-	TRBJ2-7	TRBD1	TGCAGTACGCCGGGACAGGGTTCCATTTCCTACGAGCAGTACTTC	CSTPGQGSISYEQYF
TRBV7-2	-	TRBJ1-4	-	TGTGCCAGCAGCCCCGGACGTCAAAATGAAAAACTGTTTTTT	CASSPGRQNEKLFF
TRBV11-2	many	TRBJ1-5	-	TGTGCCAGCAGCTTAGGCACGGTTCAGCCCCAGCATTTT	CASSLGTVQPQHF
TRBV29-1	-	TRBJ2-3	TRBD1	TGCAGCGGCGGACAGGCCTTTTACACAGATACGCAGTATTTT	CSGGQAFYTDTQYF
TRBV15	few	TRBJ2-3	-	TGTGCCACCAGCAGCATCGGGGTCACAGATACGCAGTATTTT	CATSSIGVTDTQYF
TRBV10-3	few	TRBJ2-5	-	TGTGCCATCAGTAAGGAGGGCCAGGGGGAGACCCAGTACTTC	CAISKEGQGETQYF